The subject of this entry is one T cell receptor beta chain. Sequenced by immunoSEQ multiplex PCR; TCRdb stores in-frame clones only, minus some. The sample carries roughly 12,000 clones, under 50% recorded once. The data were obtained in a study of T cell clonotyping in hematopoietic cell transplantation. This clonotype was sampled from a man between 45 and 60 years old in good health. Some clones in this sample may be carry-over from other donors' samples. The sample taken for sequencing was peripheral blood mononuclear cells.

CDR3 in amino acids: CASSLIGGSTDTQYF. CDR3 DNA: TGCGCCAGCAGCTTGATCGGCGGCAGCACAGATACGCAGTATTTT. This chain uses TRBV5-1 with TRBJ2-3; D is undetermined. Germline V CDR1 and CDR2: SGHRS, YFSETQ. The CDR3 loop spans 15 amino acids. V was shortened by 1 base and J by 0 bases, with 9 bases between the two germline ends.